One and the same sample provided the 30 T cell receptor beta chains below, sequenced in a study of cytomegalovirus exposure and HLA in healthy donors. 60 Vbeta and 13 Jbeta primers were used in PCR. Here immunoSEQ multiplex PCR was the method, and the copy in TCRdb shows in-frame clones only, minus some. The sample has hundreds of thousands of clones, about 80% seen once. The sequenced sample consisted of PBMCs. The receptors originated from a male donor in good health and CMV-seronegative.

As DNA, the CDR3 is TGTGCCTGGAGTCTCGACAGTTTAAACACCATATATTTT. Amino acid sequence: CAWSLDSLNTIYF. The V call is TRBV30, the J call TRBJ1-3, with a weak D call TRBD1 (5 bases). V was pared by 2 bases and J by 6 bases, with 11 bases between. The CDR3 is 13 amino acids. Germline V CDR1 and CDR2: GTSNPN, SVGIG (reference sequence).

V is TRBV6-5 and J is TRBJ1-2; TRBD1 might be the D (5 bases). The V and J ends lost 2 bases and 8 bases respectively, with 9 bases between them. Germline CDR1 and CDR2: MNHEY and SVGAGI. This CDR3 is 12 amino acids long. The CDR3 sequence is CASSYGGAGYTF. The CDR3 DNA reads as TGTGCCAGCAGTTACGGCGGGGCGGGCTACACCTTC.

In this sample, this clone turned up a few times. V gene TRBV2 combines with J gene TRBJ1-1, with 9 bases that match TRBD1. Per the germline V gene, CDR1 is SNHLY and CDR2 is FYNNEI. Trimming cost V 3 bases and J 4 bases; bases outside gene matches: 3. The CDR3 loop spans 14 amino acids. The CDR3, as DNA: TGTGCCAGCAGTGAGGGGACAGGGTTCACTGAAGCTTTCTTT. Encoded protein: CASSEGTGFTEAFF.

The rearrangement uses TRBV27 and TRBJ2-5; the match to TRBD1 covers 9 bases. Germline CDR1 reads MNHEY; CDR2 reads SMNVEV (reference sequence). The CDR3 is made up of 16 amino acids. V shed 5 bases, J shed 1 base, and the junction held 8 bases outside the gene matches. The CDR3 sequence: CASSTSGTGPQETQYF. The CDR3 region has the DNA TGTGCCAGCAGTACTTCCGGGACAGGGCCCCAAGAGACCCAGTACTTC.

The V and J genes are TRBV9 and TRBJ2-2; D is unclear. The CDR3 has 16 amino acids. V was pared by 1 base and J by 0 bases, with 10 bases between. Germline-derived CDR1 and CDR2 are SGDLS and YYNGEE. Here the CDR3 DNA reads TGTGCCAGCAGCGTACCGATAGGAGCGAACACCGGGGAGCTGTTTTTT. Translation gives CASSVPIGANTGELFF.

This clone was seen only a few times. This chain connects TRBV7-9 to TRBJ1-1; TRBD1 aligns across 8 bases. The germline CDR1 and CDR2 sequences are SEHNR and FQNEAQ (reference sequence). The CDR3 totals 13 residues. Trimming at V came to 5 bases and at J to 8 bases, leaving 7 bases not matched to a gene. Here the CDR3 DNA reads TGTGCCAGCAGCCCGGCCGGGACAGGAGAAGCTTTCTTT. This gives the protein CASSPAGTGEAFF.

The chain has TRBV5-6 and TRBJ1-6, with TRBD1 as a possible D gene (6 bases). The CDR3 covers 16 residues. Looked up from germline, CDR1 is SGHDT and CDR2 is YYEEEE. V was shortened by 1 base and J by 9 bases, with 17 bases between the two germline ends. CDR3 amino acids: CASSLRRAGGSSPLHF. The CDR3, as DNA: TGTGCCAGCAGCTTGAGACGCGCGGGGGGCAGTTCACCCCTCCACTTT. The complete variable domain, with remaining parts taken from reference TRBV5-6 and TRBJ1-6, reads DAGVTQSPTHLIKTRGQQVTLRCSPKSGHDTVSWYQQALGQGPQFIFQYYEEEERQRGNFPDRFSGHQFPNYSSELNVNALLLGDSALYLCASSLRRAGGSSPLHFGNGTRLTVT.

This clone has more than one count but fewer than ten. The genes are TRBV29-1 and TRBJ2-3, with 12 bases lining up with TRBD2. Germline V CDR1 and CDR2: SQVTM, ANQGSEA. The CDR3 loop spans 13 amino acids. Unmatched junction bases numbered 8, after V lost 8 bases and J lost 8 bases. Here the CDR3 reads CSSLAGGPGTQYF. The CDR3 region has the DNA TGCAGCAGTCTAGCGGGGGGGCCTGGTACGCAGTATTTT.

J is TRBJ2-3 and V is TRBV7-2; 7 nucleotides match TRBD2. CDR3 length: 14 residues. Trimming at V came to 0 bases and at J to 7 bases, leaving 4 bases not matched to a gene. From germline, CDR1 is SGHTA and CDR2 FQGNSA. CDR3 nucleotides: TGTGCCAGCAGCTTAGCAATGGGGGGGAATACGCAGTATTTT. Protein product: CASSLAMGGNTQYF.

This chain links TRBV4-2 with TRBJ2-7, with 8 bases identical to TRBD2. The CDR3 totals 15 residues. V lost 0 bases to trimming and J lost 4 bases; unmatched junction nucleotides: 5. The germline V gene has CDR1 LGHNA and CDR2 YNFKEQ. The CDR3 protein is CASSQDPSGRYEQYF. The CDR3 nucleotides are TGTGCCAGCAGCCAAGATCCCAGCGGGAGATACGAGCAGTACTTC.

For the CDR3, the DNA is TGTGCCAGCTCACCGACGGGCAGGGGGCCGGTTGGCTACACCTTC. Translating it yields CASSPTGRGPVGYTF. The rearrangement links TRBV18 to TRBJ1-2, with 8 bases identical to TRBD1. Germline lookup yields CDR1 KGHSH and CDR2 LQKENI. This CDR3 has 15 residues. Germline trimming cut 3 bases from V and 7 bases from J; bases unmatched to any gene: 10.

The chain couples TRBV2 to TRBJ2-5; D not resolved. Trimming took 11 bases from V and 5 from J, leaving 9 bases between them. The germline V gene encodes CDR1 SNHLY and CDR2 FYNNEI. The CDR3 extends over 10 amino acids. CDR3 sequence reads: CAAFRETQYF. The CDR3 coding sequence is TGTGCCGCCTTTCGGGAGACCCAGTACTTC.

The rearrangement joins TRBV27 to TRBJ1-5, with D unresolved. V was clipped by 5 bases and J by 0 bases, with 8 bases between them. The germline V gene encodes CDR1 MNHEY and CDR2 SMNVEV (reference sequence). The CDR3 is 14 residues long. In nucleotides, the CDR3 is TGTGCCAGCAGTGAACAGTATAGCAATCAGCCCCAGCATTTT. Amino acid sequence: CASSEQYSNQPQHF.

Notes on this clone: Other nucleotide sequences from this sample produce the same CDR3. V usage is TRBV9 and J usage is TRBJ2-3; possibly TRBD1 for D (6 bases). The CDR3 consists of 15 residues. Per the germline V gene, CDR1 is SGDLS and CDR2 is YYNGEE. Trimming took off 0 bases at V and 6 bases at J, with 14 bases between the two ends. The CDR3, as DNA: TGTGCCAGCAGCGTAGAGGGCAGGGGCGGGGATACGCAGTATTTT. This codes for CASSVEGRGGDTQYF.

This clone occurred once. The rearrangement uses TRBV15 and TRBJ1-1; D gene uncertain. The germline V and J ends were trimmed by 0 bases and 7 bases, with 9 bases remaining between them. This CDR3 spans 13 amino acids. Germline V CDR1 and CDR2: LNHNV, YYDKDF (reference sequence). The CDR3 protein is CATSRDQAYEAFF. DNA for the CDR3: TGTGCCACCAGCAGAGATCAAGCCTATGAAGCTTTCTTT.

The chain recombines TRBV7-8 with TRBJ1-2, with TRBD1 matching over 7 bases. The CDR3 is made up of 13 amino acids. J lost 6 bases, V lost 2 bases, and 3 bases had no gene match. Germline-derived CDR1 and CDR2 are SGHVS and FQNEAQ. CDR3 protein: CASSLRTGDGYTF. CDR3 DNA sequence: TGTGCCAGCAGCTTAAGGACAGGAGATGGCTACACCTTC.

As concerns this clone: Other DNA sequences in the sample encode the same CDR3. The rearrangement joins TRBV5-1 to TRBJ1-2; 7 nucleotides align to TRBD1. The germline V gene encodes CDR1 SGHRS and CDR2 YFSETQ. J lost 6 bases, V lost 0 bases, and 2 bases had no gene match. This CDR3 is built from 13 residues. The CDR3 is CASSLGQGDGYTF. The CDR3 DNA sequence: TGCGCCAGCAGCTTGGGACAGGGAGATGGCTACACCTTC.

With respect to this clone: The same CDR3 arises from other DNA sequences in this sample as well. This rearrangement joins TRBV7-2 to TRBJ2-7, with TRBD1 matching over 8 bases. The J segment lost 0 bases and the V segment lost 6 bases, leaving 4 bases of the junction unmatched. The germline gives CDR1 SGHTA, CDR2 FQGNSA. The CDR3 totals 14 residues. Here the CDR3 DNA reads TGTGCCAGCAGTTACGGACAGGGCTCCTACGAGCAGTACTTC. Amino acid sequence: CASSYGQGSYEQYF.

The chain couples TRBV27 to TRBJ2-5; 7 positions agree with TRBD1. Germline CDR1 MNHEY, CDR2 SMNVEV (reference sequence). After removal of 8 bases from V and 5 bases from J, the junction contained 8 bases not matched to a gene. The CDR3 spans 13 residues. CDR3 region: CASLGPRGETQYF. In nucleotides, the CDR3 is TGTGCCAGCCTGGGACCCAGGGGGGAGACCCAGTACTTC.

The rearrangement joins TRBV4-2 to TRBJ1-5, with 7 bases fitting TRBD1. V was clipped by 1 base and J by 4 bases; unmatched bases: 10. Germline V gene sequence: CDR1 LGHNA, CDR2 YNFKEQ. The CDR3 is made up of 17 amino acids. The CDR3 spells CASSQGGTGAGNQPQHF. The CDR3 DNA is TGTGCCAGCAGCCAAGGGGGCACAGGGGCTGGGAATCAGCCCCAGCATTTT.

V and J are TRBV5-4 and TRBJ2-2; 8 bases align to TRBD1. This CDR3 contains 13 residues. CDR1 SGHNT and CDR2 YYREEE come from the germline V gene (reference sequence). V trimming: 3 bases; J trimming: 9 bases; junction bases outside the gene matches: 4. The CDR3 here is CASSSDRGRELFF. The CDR3 DNA sequence: TGTGCCAGCAGCTCCGACAGGGGCCGGGAGCTGTTTTTT.

The gene calls are TRBV7-2 and TRBJ1-1, with 8 bases aligning to TRBD1. V lost 2 bases and J lost 5; bases outside the gene matches: 7. The length of the CDR3 is 15 residues. Looked up from germline, CDR1 is SGHTA and CDR2 is FQGNSA. The DNA of the CDR3 is TGTGCCAGCAGCTTAACAGGGGGAGGTGTGACTGAAGCTTTCTTT. Amino acid sequence: CASSLTGGGVTEAFF.

This clone was seen a handful of times. The DNA of the CDR3 is TGTGCCAGCAGGACTAGCGGGGACTTCTACGAGCAGTACTTC. Translating gives CASRTSGDFYEQYF. V usage is TRBV6-1 and J usage is TRBJ2-7, with 11 bases fitting TRBD2. V was clipped by 6 bases and J by 3 bases; unmatched bases: 4. Germline V gene data show CDR1 as MNHNS and CDR2 as SASEGT. This CDR3 has 14 residues.

This clone occurred once. This chain links TRBV13 with TRBJ2-7, with 9 bases lining up with TRBD2. V shed 5 bases and J 0 bases; nucleotides not matched to a gene: 14. This CDR3 has 18 residues. Germline V lookup: CDR1 PRHDT, CDR2 FYEKMQ (reference sequence). For the CDR3, the DNA is TGTGCCAGCAGCCCTGGCGGTAGCGGGGGCCTTAGCTCCTACGAGCAGTACTTC. Translating it yields CASSPGGSGGLSSYEQYF.

The V gene is TRBV5-4, the J gene TRBJ1-3, with TRBD1 matching 7 bases. V lost 0 bases to trimming and J lost 8 bases; unmatched junction nucleotides: 5. Germline V gene sequence: CDR1 SGHNT, CDR2 YYREEE (reference sequence). The CDR3 is made up of 14 amino acids. Here the CDR3 DNA reads TGTGCCAGCAGCTTGGCCACAGGGGTGGACACCATATATTTT. It codes for CASSLATGVDTIYF. The variable domain in full, with the rest retrieved from reference TRBV5-4 and TRBJ1-3, is ETGVTQSPTHLIKTRGQQVTLRCSSQSGHNTVSWYQQALGQGPQFIFQYYREEENGRGNFPPRFSGLQFPNYSSELNVNALELDDSALYLCASSLATGVDTIYFGEGSWLTVV.

V is TRBV29-1 and J is TRBJ1-1; possibly TRBD1 for D (5 bases). The CDR3 runs to 14 residues. Germline V gene data show CDR1 as SQVTM and CDR2 as ANQGSEA. With 6 bases removed from V and 5 bases from J, the gap between germline ends came to 19 bases. The CDR3, as DNA: TGCAGCGTGAGTAGCCACGCGGGACGGACTGAAGCTTTCTTT. Its translation: CSVSSHAGRTEAFF.

V usage is TRBV9 and J usage is TRBJ2-1, with 12 positions matching TRBD1. Germline V CDR1 and CDR2: SGDLS, YYNGEE. The V segment lost 6 bases and the J segment 6 bases; nucleotides outside the gene matches: 7. CDR3 length: 15 amino acids. The CDR3 nucleotides read TGTGCCAGCACCGGGGGGGACAGGGGGCCCAATGAGCAGTTCTTC. It encodes CASTGGDRGPNEQFF.

This clone is a singleton in its sample. The chain combines TRBV19 with TRBJ2-7; 7 nucleotides line up with TRBD2. The germline gives CDR1 LNHDA, CDR2 SQIVND (reference sequence). The CDR3 length is 15 residues. With 0 bases clipped from V and 4 bases from J, the junction kept 6 bases outside the gene matches. CDR3 in amino acids: CASSIEGGVIYEQYF. CDR3 bases: TGTGCCAGTAGTATAGAGGGAGGGGTCATATACGAGCAGTACTTC. The full variable domain, completed using reference TRBV19 and TRBJ2-7, is DGGITQSPKYLFRKEGQNVTLSCEQNLNHDAMYWYRQDPGQGLRLIYYSQIVNDFQKGDIAEGYSVSREKKESFPLTVTSAQKNPTAFYLCASSIEGGVIYEQYFGPGTRLTVT.

This chain joins TRBV7-9 and TRBJ2-4, with D perhaps TRBD2 (5 bases). The CDR3 has 12 amino acids. CDR1 SEHNR and CDR2 FQNEAQ come from the germline V gene (reference sequence). Trimming cost V 4 bases and J 7 bases, with 8 bases left between them. In DNA form, the CDR3 reads TGTGCCAGCAGCTCACCGGGGAACATTCAGTACTTC. This encodes CASSSPGNIQYF.

The chain employs TRBV10-3 and TRBJ1-2; 7 positions match TRBD1. V lost 10 bases to trimming and J lost 7 bases; unmatched junction nucleotides: 12. Germline V gives CDR1 ENHRY, CDR2 SYGVKD. The CDR3 is made up of 13 amino acids. CDR3 in amino acids: CATSSGGRGGYTF. The CDR3 DNA follows: TGTGCCACCTCATCAGGGGGTCGTGGTGGCTACACCTTC.